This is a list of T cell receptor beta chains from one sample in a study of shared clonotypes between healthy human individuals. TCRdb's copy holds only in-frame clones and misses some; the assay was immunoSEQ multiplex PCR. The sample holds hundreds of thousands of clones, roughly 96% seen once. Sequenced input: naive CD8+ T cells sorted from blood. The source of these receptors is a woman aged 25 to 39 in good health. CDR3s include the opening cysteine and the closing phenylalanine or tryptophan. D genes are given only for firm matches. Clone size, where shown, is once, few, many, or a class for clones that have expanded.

TGTGCCAGTCGAGGGGGGGAGACCCAGTACTTC,CASRGGETQYF,TRBJ2-5,-,TRBV6-5,-
TGTGCCAGTACCGTACCGCGAAGGGGTGGGAACAATGAGCAGTTCTTC,CASTVPRRGGNNEQFF,TRBJ2-1,-,TRBV19,-
TGTGCCAGCAGCCCCGCGGGCGGGGGACCCTCGTCCTACGAGCAGTACTTC,CASSPAGGGPSSYEQYF,TRBJ2-7,-,TRBV9,TRBD2
TGTGCCACCTGGCGGACAGGGGCGAACACTGAAGCTTTCTTT,CATWRTGANTEAFF,TRBJ1-1,-,TRBV10-3,TRBD1
TGTGCCAGCAGTTTTGGGACAGGCAATGGCTACACCTTC,CASSFGTGNGYTF,TRBJ1-2,-,TRBV6-5,TRBD1
TGTGCCAGCAGACAGGATGGGGGAGAGACCCAGTACTTC,CASRQDGGETQYF,TRBJ2-5,-,TRBV27,-
TGTGCCAGCAGTGAAGCTGTGGGATCCTTATACGAGCAGTACTTC,CASSEAVGSLYEQYF,TRBJ2-7,-,TRBV6-1,-
TGCAGCGTTGAAATATCCCCTAATGAGCAGTACTTC,CSVEISPNEQYF,TRBJ2-5,-,TRBV29-1,-
TGTGCCAGCAGTGGACACCCGAATCAGCCCCAGCATTTT,CASSGHPNQPQHF,TRBJ1-5,-,TRBV28,-
TGTGCCAGCAGCTCTACCAACGGACTAGGGGACTACAATGAGCAGTTCTTC,CASSSTNGLGDYNEQFF,TRBJ2-1,-,TRBV7-6,TRBD2
TGTGCCACCGGAACCGGGACAGGGGCCACAGATACGCAGTATTTT,CATGTGTGATDTQYF,TRBJ2-3,-,TRBV2,TRBD1
TGTGCCAGCAGTTTATCGGGCCAATACTACGAGCAGTACTTC,CASSLSGQYYEQYF,TRBJ2-7,-,TRBV27,-
TGTGCCAGCAGCTCACAGGCTTATGAAGCTTTCTTT,CASSSQAYEAFF,TRBJ1-1,-,TRBV11-2,-
TGTGCCAGCAGCTTGGGGTCGGCAACCTACGAGCAGTACTTC,CASSLGSATYEQYF,TRBJ2-7,-,TRBV5-4,-
TGTGCCAGCAGCTACAATAGCAATCAGCCCCAGCATTTT,CASSYNSNQPQHF,TRBJ1-5,-,TRBV5-8,-
TGTGCCAGCAGTGAAGGGACTAGTTTAGGGATCGAGCAGTACTTC,CASSEGTSLGIEQYF,TRBJ2-7,once,TRBV2,TRBD2
TGTGCCACGAAAGGGGGCACTGAAGCTTTCTTT,CATKGGTEAFF,TRBJ1-1,-,TRBV28,-
TGTGCCACCAGCAGAGTTAGGGGATTTGGACAGCCCCAGCATTTT,CATSRVRGFGQPQHF,TRBJ1-5,once,TRBV15,-
TGTGCCAGCAGTTTCCTCACGGGAGTCGGACCTGATGAGCAGTTCTTC,CASSFLTGVGPDEQFF,TRBJ2-1,-,TRBV28,-
TGTGCCAGCAGTTCTCGGGACCCCTCCTACGAGCAGTACTTC,CASSSRDPSYEQYF,TRBJ2-7,-,TRBV28,-
TGTGCCTGGAGTGTTTCTTTGAACTACGAGCAGTACTTC,CAWSVSLNYEQYF,TRBJ2-7,-,TRBV30,-
TGCGCCAGCAGCCAAGGACAGAGTAACACCGGGGAGCTGTTTTTT,CASSQGQSNTGELFF,TRBJ2-2,-,TRBV4-1,-
TGTGCCAGCAGTTTACAGGGGAGTTTGGGAAATGAGCAGTTCTTC,CASSLQGSLGNEQFF,TRBJ2-1,-,TRBV27,-
TGCGCCAGCAGCCAAGAAGGGGGTGGAGACATTCAGTACTTC,CASSQEGGGDIQYF,TRBJ2-4,-,TRBV4-1,-
TGTGCCAGCAGCCTGTACCGTAGCGGCCACTACGAGCAGTACTTC,CASSLYRSGHYEQYF,TRBJ2-7,-,TRBV6-5,-
TGTGCCAGCAGCGATAGCGGAAACTACGAGCAGTACTTC,CASSDSGNYEQYF,TRBJ2-7,-,TRBV9,-
TGTGCCAGCACAACAGGGGGGAATCAGCCCCAGCATTTT,CASTTGGNQPQHF,TRBJ1-5,-,TRBV27,TRBD1
TGTGCCAGCAGCTTTGGGGACAGTGAAGCTTTCTTT,CASSFGDSEAFF,TRBJ1-1,-,TRBV7-9,TRBD1
TGTGCCAGCAGGGCGGGAGATGGCACCTACAATGAGCAGTTCTTC,CASRAGDGTYNEQFF,TRBJ2-1,-,TRBV6-1,TRBD2
TGTGCCAGCAGCTCCCCTCAGGGCGGGGCAATATACGAGCAGTACTTC,CASSSPQGGAIYEQYF,TRBJ2-7,-,TRBV7-9,-
TGTGCCAGCAGCTCTTCCGAATTTACAGGATTATCCTTCTATGGCTACACCTTC,CASSSSEFTGLSFYGYTF,TRBJ1-2,-,TRBV7-9,-
TGTGCCAGTAGTATTGTAGGACAGACCTACGAGCAGTACTTC,CASSIVGQTYEQYF,TRBJ2-7,once,TRBV19,-
TGTGCCAGTAGTATAATAGCGGGAGGGCCAGGTAGTAACACCGGGGAGCTGTTTTTT,CASSIIAGGPGSNTGELFF,TRBJ2-2,once,TRBV19,TRBD2
TGTGCCAGCAGCCCACACCCGAGCTCCTACAATGAGCAGTTCTTC,CASSPHPSSYNEQFF,TRBJ2-1,once,TRBV6-5,-
TGTGCCGGAGGGTTTAGCAATCAGCCCCAGCATTTT,CAGGFSNQPQHF,TRBJ1-5,once,TRBV19,-
TGTGCCTGGAGTGTAGGCGCCGATAGCAATCAGCCCCAGCATTTT,CAWSVGADSNQPQHF,TRBJ1-5,-,TRBV30,-
TGTGCCAGCAGCTTAGGATCCGGGACAGGGGGCTACGAGCAGTACTTC,CASSLGSGTGGYEQYF,TRBJ2-7,-,TRBV13,TRBD1
TGTGCCACCGGCGGGGCTGGGGTAGAGGCTTTCTTT,CATGGAGVEAFF,TRBJ1-1,-,TRBV10-3,-
TGTGCCAGCAGTTACCCGGCCGGGGCTCACAATGAGCAGTTCTTC,CASSYPAGAHNEQFF,TRBJ2-1,-,TRBV6-6,-
TGTGCCAGCAGTTTACTGCGGGCTAGCGGGTATCCGACGGAGACCCAGTACTTC,CASSLLRASGYPTETQYF,TRBJ2-5,-,TRBV27,TRBD2
TGCGCCAGCAGCTACGACGCCAGCTCCTACAATGAGCAGTTCTTC,CASSYDASSYNEQFF,TRBJ2-1,-,TRBV4-1,-
TGTGCCAGCAGCTTGGGGACTAGCGGGAGAGAGTACAATGAGCAGTTCTTC,CASSLGTSGREYNEQFF,TRBJ2-1,once,TRBV5-4,TRBD2
TGTGCCAGCAGGTGGACAGGGTATGGATCGGTCGGTGAGCAGTTCTTC,CASRWTGYGSVGEQFF,TRBJ2-1,-,TRBV2,TRBD1
TGTGCCAGCAGTGCGGGACTAGCGGGAGGGTTTTTCTACGAGCAGTACTTC,CASSAGLAGGFFYEQYF,TRBJ2-7,-,TRBV27,TRBD2
TGTGCCAGCAGCTTTGGGGACAGGGGTCGACAGCCCCAGCATTTT,CASSFGDRGRQPQHF,TRBJ1-5,once,TRBV7-9,TRBD1
TGTGCCAGCAGCGCGGGACTAGCGCAATACGAGCAGTACTTC,CASSAGLAQYEQYF,TRBJ2-7,-,TRBV13,TRBD2
TGTGCCAGCAGCACCTACCCCCCCCAAGTAGGCAATCAGCCCCAGCATTTT,CASSTYPPQVGNQPQHF,TRBJ1-5,once,TRBV7-6,-
TGTGCCAGCAGCTTGGCTGAGACTGTTCTGAGAACCTTC,CASSLAETVLRTF,TRBJ1-2,once,TRBV5-8,-
TGTGCCATCAGCATGGGGGGCGAGGCTGAAGCTTTCTTT,CAISMGGEAEAFF,TRBJ1-1,-,TRBV10-3,-
TGCGCCAGCAGTGAGTTCCGCCTCTCTAGCGGGAGTTCCTACGAGCAGTACTTC,CASSEFRLSSGSSYEQYF,TRBJ2-7,-,TRBV10-1,TRBD2
TGTGCCAGCAGTTTCCGACGCCTTCGAGAGACCCAGTACTTC,CASSFRRLRETQYF,TRBJ2-5,-,TRBV28,-
TGTGCCAGCAGCCCTTTCCTCCAAGAGACCCAGTACTTC,CASSPFLQETQYF,TRBJ2-5,-,TRBV5-4,-
TGTGCCAGCAGCCGTCTCCTTAGCGGGAGCCACGAGCAGTACTTC,CASSRLLSGSHEQYF,TRBJ2-7,-,TRBV28,TRBD2
TGTGCCAGCAGCTTAAGGGACAGATCCTACGAGCAGTACTTC,CASSLRDRSYEQYF,TRBJ2-7,-,TRBV7-8,TRBD1
TGTGCCAGCAGTTCATTGACATCACCTTTTGGTGGCTACACCTTC,CASSSLTSPFGGYTF,TRBJ1-2,-,TRBV28,-